Following are 20 T cell receptor beta chains from one sample sequenced in a study of STAT5B mutations in CD4+ large granular lymphocyte leukemia. Produced via immunoSEQ multiplex PCR; TCRdb's table is partial and in-frame only. The data show tens of thousands of clones, approximately 80% seen once. The sequenced sample consisted of CD4+ T cells from blood buffy coats. The receptor set was obtained from a human donor in good health.

The gene calls are TRBV7-8 and TRBJ1-2; D unresolved. There are 16 residues in the CDR3. The germline V and J ends were trimmed by 2 bases and 1 base, with 14 bases remaining between them. The germline V gene encodes CDR1 SGHVS and CDR2 FQNEAQ. CDR3 region: CASSLLQPLLNYGYTF. The CDR3, as DNA: TGTGCCAGCAGCTTACTCCAGCCGCTACTTAACTATGGCTACACCTTC. The full variable domain, with the rest looked up from reference TRBV7-8 and TRBJ1-2, is GAGVSQSPRYKVAKRGQDVALRCDPISGHVSLFWYQQALGQGPEFLTYFQNEAQLDKSGLPSDRFFAERPEGSVSTLKIQRTQQEDSAVYLCASSLLQPLLNYGYTFGSGTRLTVV.

The chain's CDR3 is CASSLEETQYF. The DNA of the CDR3 is TGTGCCAGCAGCTTGGAAGAGACCCAGTACTTC. The chain couples TRBV5-4 to TRBJ2-5, with no clear D. Trimming took 0 bases from V and 3 from J, leaving 0 bases between them. The germline V gene has CDR1 SGHNT and CDR2 YYREEE (reference sequence). The CDR3 has 11 residues.

The chain has TRBV29-1 and TRBJ2-1, with 9 positions matching TRBD1. The CDR3 runs to 14 residues. The germline CDR1 and CDR2 sequences are SQVTM and ANQGSEA. The V gene end was trimmed by 4 bases and the J gene end by 4 bases; junction bases not matched to a gene: 5. CDR3 region: CSVGDRGTYNEQFF. The CDR3 DNA follows: TGCAGCGTTGGTGACAGGGGGACTTACAATGAGCAGTTCTTC.

This rearrangement joins TRBV19 to TRBJ2-3, with 8 bases identical to TRBD2. Germline V gene sequence: CDR1 LNHDA, CDR2 SQIVND (reference sequence). J was trimmed by 3 bases and V by 6 bases; bases with no gene match: 5. The length of the CDR3 is 14 residues. The CDR3 coding sequence is TGTGCCAGTAGCGAAGCTAGCGGGACAGATACGCAGTATTTT. Translation gives CASSEASGTDTQYF.

This chain joins TRBV9 and TRBJ2-3; no definite D call. Between the trimmed V and J ends, which lost 0 bases and 0 bases, there was a span of 5 bases. The CDR3 totals 14 residues. Germline V CDR1 and CDR2: SGDLS, YYNGEE. The CDR3 loop reads CASSVAVSTDTQYF. DNA of the CDR3: TGTGCCAGCAGCGTAGCAGTTAGCACAGATACGCAGTATTTT.

V is TRBV6-5 and J is TRBJ2-7; TRBD1 matches at 12 bases. Germline trimming cut 6 bases from V and 7 bases from J; bases unmatched to any gene: 7. The CDR3 loop spans 14 amino acids. The V gene's germline CDR1 is MNHEY and CDR2 SVGAGI. CDR3 sequence: CASRPGTGGWEQYF. In DNA form, the CDR3 reads TGTGCCAGCAGACCCGGGACAGGGGGCTGGGAGCAGTACTTC.

Notes on this clone: An end of the junction differs from the germline gene, which may be a read error. The rearrangement joins TRBV7-6 to TRBJ2-5; possibly TRBD2 for D (6 bases). The CDR3 runs to 16 residues. The germline V gene has CDR1 SGHVS and CDR2 FNYEAQ. The CDR3 DNA reads as TGTGCCAGCAGCTTAGTTGGGGGAGGCAACCAGGAGACCCAGTACTTC. As protein: CASSLVGGGNQETQYF. The full variable domain, completed using reference TRBV7-6 and TRBJ2-5, is GAGVSQSPRYKVTKRGQDVALRCDPISGHVSLYWYRQALGQGPEFLTYFNYEAQQDKSGLPNDRFSAERPEGSISTLTIQRTEQRDSAMYRCASSLVGGGNQETQYFGPGTRLLVL.

A single count supports this clone. The V and J genes are TRBV19 and TRBJ2-2; 8 positions agree with TRBD1. This CDR3 has 17 residues. V dropped 4 bases and J dropped 7; count of bases not matched to a gene: 14. Germline values: CDR1 LNHDA, CDR2 SQIVND (reference sequence). The CDR3: CASSRSGSGGSGGELFF. CDR3 coding DNA: TGTGCCAGTAGTAGATCCGGGTCAGGGGGCTCTGGCGGGGAGCTGTTTTTT.

The gene calls are TRBV6-5 and TRBJ1-1, with 7 bases fitting TRBD1. The CDR3 length is 15 residues. Trimming took 5 bases from V and 6 from J; bases not matched to a gene: 12. Germline V gene data show CDR1 as MNHEY and CDR2 as SVGAGI. The CDR3 sequence: CASSRSLGGAPEAFF. DNA of the CDR3: TGTGCCAGCAGTCGATCCCTAGGGGGCGCGCCTGAAGCTTTCTTT.

The chain has TRBV5-1 and TRBJ2-3; D perhaps matches TRBD1 (6 bases). CDR1 is SGHRS and CDR2 is YFSETQ in the germline V gene. The V and J ends lost 3 bases and 2 bases respectively, with 13 bases between them. The CDR3 consists of 15 residues. The CDR3 protein is CASSSTPGATDTQYF. CDR3 DNA sequence: TGCGCCAGCAGCTCGACCCCAGGGGCCACAGATACGCAGTATTTT.

The chain employs TRBV7-9 and TRBJ1-3, with D unresolved. Trimming removed 3 bases at V and 0 bases at J, with 12 bases between. Germline V lookup: CDR1 SEHNR, CDR2 FQNEAQ (reference sequence). The CDR3 has 16 amino acids. Here the CDR3 DNA reads TGTGCCAGCAGCTTCGAGCTCAGCGTCTCTGGAAACACCATATATTTT. Its protein product is CASSFELSVSGNTIYF.

This clone has just one count. CDR3 in DNA: TGTGCCAGCAGTTACTCGGGGGCAGCCCGTGAGCAGTTCTTC. Amino acid sequence: CASSYSGAAREQFF. The gene calls are TRBV6-5 and TRBJ2-1; weak D call: TRBD1 (6 bases). The CDR3 extends over 14 amino acids. V lost 0 bases and J 9 bases, leaving 12 bases between the germline ends. CDR1 and CDR2 from the germline V gene are MNHEY and SVGAGI.

This sequence joins TRBV29-1 and TRBJ2-1; D might be TRBD2 (5 bases). CDR3 length: 12 amino acids. The germline CDR1 and CDR2 sequences are SQVTM and ANQGSEA. Trimming shortened V by 1 base and J by 8 bases, and 9 bases separated the two germline ends. The CDR3 sequence: CSVEGAGDEQFF. CDR3 nucleotide sequence: TGCAGCGTTGAAGGGGCGGGCGATGAGCAGTTCTTC.

With respect to this clone: This sample also contains other DNA sequences that code for the same CDR3. CDR3 DNA sequence: TGTGCCAGCAGCTTAGTGGGCACCGGGGAGCTGTTTTTT. Protein product: CASSLVGTGELFF. V and J are TRBV11-3 and TRBJ2-2; D not certain. This CDR3 spans 13 amino acids. The germline V and J ends were trimmed by 1 base and 4 bases, with 4 bases remaining between them. Germline V gene lookup returns CDR1 SGHNT and CDR2 YENEEA.

The table lists this clone with a few counts. The rearrangement links TRBV4-2 to TRBJ2-7, with a possible D match to TRBD2 (6 bases). This CDR3 comprises 15 residues. V shed 1 base and J shed 3 bases, with 13 bases lying between them. Germline values: CDR1 LGHNA, CDR2 YNFKEQ. Written as DNA, the CDR3 is TGTGCCAGCAGCCAAGGCGGGACGGGAGTCTACGAGCAGTACTTC. Translating it yields CASSQGGTGVYEQYF.

The chain carries TRBV7-8 and TRBJ2-7; 8 bases agree with TRBD2. The germline V gene encodes CDR1 SGHVS and CDR2 FQNEAQ. V shed 4 bases and J 1 base; nucleotides not matched to a gene: 9. The CDR3 is 16 residues long. The CDR3 protein is CASSYGYGRGSYEQYF. CDR3 nucleotides: TGTGCCAGCAGCTATGGGTACGGGAGGGGATCCTACGAGCAGTACTTC.

The chain employs TRBV18 and TRBJ2-1; D is unresolved. Germline V gives CDR1 KGHSH, CDR2 LQKENI. The V gene lost 1 base and the J gene lost 1 base, with 8 bases spanning the gap. The CDR3 has 15 amino acids. The CDR3 DNA sequence: TGTGCCAGCTCACCACTCAGCGATTCCTACAATGAGCAGTTCTTC. It codes for CASSPLSDSYNEQFF.

In this sample, this clone turned up a few times. V is TRBV11-3 and J is TRBJ1-1; no clear D gene. The CDR3 loop spans 13 amino acids. The V end was cut by 5 bases, the J end by 5 bases, with 12 bases between. The V gene's germline CDR1 is SGHNT and CDR2 YENEEA. Written as DNA, the CDR3 is TGTGCCAGCAGCCCACTTCGAGAGACTGAAGCTTTCTTT. Encoded protein: CASSPLRETEAFF.

This clone was recorded once. A read error may produce the germline difference seen at one junction end. J is TRBJ2-5 and V is TRBV7-7; D is uncertain. Germline values: CDR1 SSHAT, CDR2 FNYEAQ (reference sequence). The CDR3 totals 13 residues. The CDR3 nucleotides read TGTGCTAGCAGCACCGACGTTTCCGAGACCCAGTACTTC. This gives the protein CASSTDVSETQYF. Complete variable domain (other parts from reference TRBV7-7 and TRBJ2-5): GAGVSQSPRYKVTKRGQDVTLRCDPISSHATLYWYQQALGQGPEFLTYFNYEAQPDKSGLPSDRFSAERPEGSISTLTIQRTEQRDSAMYRCASSTDVSETQYFGPGTRLLVL.

This chain joins TRBV11-2 and TRBJ1-2, with TRBD1 matching 12 bases. J lost 2 bases, V lost 4 bases, and 5 bases had no gene match. The CDR3 consists of 16 residues. Germline values: CDR1 SGHAT, CDR2 FQNNGV. The CDR3 nucleotides are TGTGCCAGCAGCTCCGGGACAGGGGGCCCGAACTATGGCTACACCTTC. Amino acid sequence: CASSSGTGGPNYGYTF.